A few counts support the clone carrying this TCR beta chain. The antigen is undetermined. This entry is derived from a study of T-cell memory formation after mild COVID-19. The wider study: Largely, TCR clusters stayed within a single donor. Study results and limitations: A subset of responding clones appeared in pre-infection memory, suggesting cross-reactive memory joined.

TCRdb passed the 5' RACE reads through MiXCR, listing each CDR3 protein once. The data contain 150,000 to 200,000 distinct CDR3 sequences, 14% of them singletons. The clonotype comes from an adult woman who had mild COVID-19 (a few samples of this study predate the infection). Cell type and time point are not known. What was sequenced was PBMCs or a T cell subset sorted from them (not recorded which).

DNA of the CDR3: TGTGCCAGCAGCTTAGGGGGGACGCCGACCTCCTACGAGCAGTACTTC. Its translation is CASSLGGTPTSYEQYF. The rearrangement uses TRBV7-9 and TRBJ2-7; D is possibly TRBD1 or TRBD2 (5 bases each). V gave up 1 base and J gave up 0 bases, with 13 bases separating them. This CDR3 region has 16 residues. Germline loops: CDR1 SEHNR, CDR2 FQNEAQ (reference sequence).